This is a list of T cell receptor beta chains from one sample in a study of identical twins. TCRdb independently ran MiXCR on the 5' RACE reads; one entry per CDR3 protein. Among roughly 350,000 distinct CDR3 sequences listed, roughly 10% were seen once. The source material was naive T cells sorted from blood. The origin of the receptors is a woman in her forties or fifties in good health. CDR3s include the opening cysteine and the closing phenylalanine or tryptophan. A D gene is named only where the DNA matches it firmly. For some rows the clone size is stated as once, few or many, or as a class when expanded; others skip it.

J	V	size	D	DNA	CDR3
TRBJ1-5	TRBV15	few	TRBD1	TGTGCCACCAGCAGAGACGACAGGGTTAGCAATCAGCCCCAGCATTTT	CATSRDDRVSNQPQHF
TRBJ1-6	TRBV7-6	few	NA	TGTGCCAGCAGCTTGGCCGGACGGCTTCAGGATTCACCCCTCCACTTT	CASSLAGRLQDSPLHF
TRBJ2-3	TRBV20-1	few	NA	TGCAGTGCTAGAGACAGTAAGACTAGCACAGATACGCAGTATTTT	CSARDSKTSTDTQYF
TRBJ2-1	TRBV5-1	NA	NA	TGCGCCAGCAGCTTCAGACAAGTTGGGGATGTCGAGCAGTTCTTC	CASSFRQVGDVEQFF
TRBJ1-5	TRBV12-3/TRBV12-4	few	TRBD1	TGTGCCAGCACCGCGGGACAGGGCGGCAATCAGCCCCAGCATTTT	CASTAGQGGNQPQHF
TRBJ1-4	TRBV28	NA	NA	TGTGCCAGCAGTACCCCGACGACTAATGAAAAACTGTTTTTT	CASSTPTTNEKLFF
TRBJ1-5	TRBV4-1	few	NA	TGCGCCAGCAGCCGACCTTATAGCAATCAGCCCCAGCATTTT	CASSRPYSNQPQHF
TRBJ2-5	TRBV24-1	many	NA	TGTGCCCCTCCGGATAAGACCCAGTACTTC	CAPPDKTQYF
TRBJ2-5	TRBV14	NA	NA	TGTGCCAGCAGCCAAGTCGGGCGGGAGACCCAGTACTTC	CASSQVGRETQYF
TRBJ2-5	TRBV14	NA	NA	TGTGCCAGCAGCCCGCCCCTGACACCGCCAACGACCCAGTACTTC	CASSPPLTPPTTQYF
TRBJ2-2	TRBV5-6	few	NA	TGTGCCAGCAGCTCACGGCAGACCGGGGAGCTGTTTTTT	CASSSRQTGELFF
TRBJ1-5	TRBV10-3	NA	TRBD1	TGTGCCATAAGGGGACAGGAGAATCAGCCCCAGCATTTT	CAIRGQENQPQHF
TRBJ1-1	TRBV3-1	many	NA	TGTGCCAGCAGCTCCGGGGCCGGCGTAACTGAAGCTTTCTTT	CASSSGAGVTEAFF
TRBJ2-3	TRBV6-6	NA	NA	TGTGCCAGCAGTCATACAAATACGCAGTATTTT	CASSHTNTQYF
TRBJ2-1	TRBV11-3	NA	TRBD2	TGTGCCAGCAGCCCCGGAGGTAGCGGGAGATGGAGTGAGCAGTTCTTC	CASSPGGSGRWSEQFF
TRBJ1-5	TRBV12-3/TRBV12-4	many	NA	TGTGCCAGCAGTAGCTACAGGGTTTTGGGCAATCAGCCCCAGCATTTT	CASSSYRVLGNQPQHF
TRBJ1-5	TRBV24-1	NA	NA	TGTGCCACCAGTGATTTGGACGGGCGCGATCAGCCCCAGCATTTT	CATSDLDGRDQPQHF
TRBJ2-3	TRBV20-1	few	NA	TGCAGTGCTCGCCGGCTAGGAGTTTATGGAGATACGCAGTATTTT	CSARRLGVYGDTQYF
TRBJ1-2	TRBV6-5	NA	NA	TGTGCCAGCAAGGGGACCTATGGCTACACCTTC	CASKGTYGYTF
TRBJ2-5	TRBV5-1	NA	TRBD1	TGCGCCAGCAGCACCGAGGGACAGCCAGGCGACCAGTACTTC	CASSTEGQPGDQYF
TRBJ2-1	TRBV20-1	NA	NA	TGCAGTGCTAGAGATCACAGCGGAGCCCACAATGAGCAGTTCTTC	CSARDHSGAHNEQFF
TRBJ2-2	TRBV5-1	NA	NA	TGCGCCAGCGGCTTGTCCCCTAAGGCCGGGGAGCTGTTTTTT	CASGLSPKAGELFF
TRBJ2-3	TRBV20-1	few	NA	TGCAGTGCTAGAGATTGGGAAAATCTTAGCACAGATACGCAGTATTTT	CSARDWENLSTDTQYF
TRBJ1-1	TRBV5-1	many	NA	TGCGCCAGCAGTCCTTTGGGAGGGATGAACACTGAAGCTTTCTTT	CASSPLGGMNTEAFF
TRBJ2-1	TRBV5-1	few	NA	TGCGCCAGCAGGAGCCTAGCGTCGGATTACAATGAGCAGTTCTTC	CASRSLASDYNEQFF
TRBJ2-7	TRBV6-1	many	TRBD1	TGTGCCAGCAGTTGGCAGGGGGCCTATGGCGAGCAGTACTTC	CASSWQGAYGEQYF
TRBJ1-5	TRBV12-3/TRBV12-4	few	NA	TGTGCCAGCAGTTTTAGCGGGGAGGAGCAGCCCCAGCATTTT	CASSFSGEEQPQHF
TRBJ2-1	TRBV5-1	many	NA	TGCGCCAGCAGCTTGGTTTCCGGATACAATGAGCAGTTCTTC	CASSLVSGYNEQFF
TRBJ1-1	TRBV20-1	few	TRBD1	TGCAGTGCCCTATACGACAGGGGTCACACTGAAGCTTCCTTT	CSALYDRGHTEASF
TRBJ2-2	TRBV7-9	many	NA	TGTGCCAGCAGCTTATGGGCCGGACAGACGAACACCGGGGAGCTGTTTTTT	CASSLWAGQTNTGELFF
TRBJ2-3	TRBV12-3/TRBV12-4	NA	TRBD2	TGTGCCAGCGGGCCTAGCGGGCCCAGCACAGATACGCAGTATTTT	CASGPSGPSTDTQYF
TRBJ2-5	TRBV7-9	few	NA	TGTGCCAGCAGCCTGAAGACAACCCAAGAGACCCAGTACTTC	CASSLKTTQETQYF
TRBJ2-1	TRBV5-1	NA	NA	TGCGCCAGCAGCTTGGAATTTCCTGAGAATCGCGATGAGCAGTTCTTC	CASSLEFPENRDEQFF
TRBJ1-4	TRBV20-1	few	NA	TGCAGTGCTAGTTCGCGCAGGTCTAATGAAAAACTGTTTTTT	CSASSRRSNEKLFF
TRBJ2-5	TRBV3-1	NA	TRBD2	TGTGCCACCAAGCCTAGCGGGAACCAAGAGACCCAGTACTTC	CATKPSGNQETQYF
TRBJ1-1	TRBV12-3/TRBV12-4	many	TRBD1	TGTGCCAGTCGAGGGGGCTCTCGAGCTTTCTTT	CASRGGSRAFF
TRBJ2-3	TRBV11-2	NA	NA	TGTGCCAGCAGCTTAGGAAATAGCGGACGCACAGATACGCAGTATTTT	CASSLGNSGRTDTQYF
TRBJ2-1	TRBV24-1	NA	NA	TGTGCCGCCAGTGACAAGGGCAGGGGGGTTTACAATGAGCAGTTCTTC	CAASDKGRGVYNEQFF
TRBJ1-2	TRBV5-5	many	TRBD1	TGTGCCAGCAGGGGACAGGCCTTC	CASRGQAF
TRBJ1-2	TRBV7-9	few	TRBD1	TGTGCCAGCACCGACAGGGGGCTTAGCTATGGCTACACCTTC	CASTDRGLSYGYTF
TRBJ2-5	TRBV7-6	NA	TRBD1	TGTGCCAGCAGCTTTTCATCAGGGGGCGCAGAGACCCAGTACTTC	CASSFSSGGAETQYF
TRBJ1-2	TRBV29-1	many	NA	TGCAGCGTTGAAGAGACCCGCTATGGCTACACCTTC	CSVEETRYGYTF
TRBJ2-7	TRBV20-1	NA	NA	TGCAGTGCTAGCCAGGGGCCCGAGCAGTACTTC	CSASQGPEQYF
TRBJ1-6	TRBV6-1	NA	NA	TGTGCCAGCAGTGCCCGGGACATCTCACCCCTCCACTTT	CASSARDISPLHF
TRBJ1-1	TRBV12-3/TRBV12-4	few	NA	TGTGCCAGCAGTTTAGCGCCCAGGGCGGGGACTGAAGCTTTCTTT	CASSLAPRAGTEAFF